This T cell receptor (beta chain) was obtained from a study of Tregs in tolerant kidney transplant recipients. Study outcomes and limitations: Findings come from small patient numbers and require larger validation. Antigen-driven expansion was suggested because donor-specific Tregs expanded more than all Tregs in tolerant patients. This study did not directly address biological reproducibility.

Related graft donors supplied nonmyeloablative bone marrow transplants, and mixed chimerism was transient. The assay was immunoSEQ multiplex PCR, and TCRdb's table has in-frame clones only and misses some. Of 90,000 or so clones listed, approximately 93% are singletons. To note about this clone: Its antigen remains unidentified.

This sequence was found in a human patient who received a combined kidney and bone marrow transplant. The T cells may come from the graft donor. The input for sequencing was CD4+ T cells from blood (PBMCs), taken 12 months after the transplant.

DNA for the CDR3: TGTGCCAGCAGCTTTGGGACAGGGAATGGCTACACCTTC. Its translation: CASSFGTGNGYTF. V is TRBV5-6 and J is TRBJ1-2; TRBD1 aligns across 9 bases. Trimming cost V 2 bases and J 6 bases; bases outside gene matches: 2. CDR3 length: 13 amino acids. The germline CDR1 and CDR2 sequences are SGHDT and YYEEEE.